A selection of T cell receptor beta chains follows, all from one sample in a study of cytomegalovirus exposure and HLA in healthy donors. Some clones are missing from TCRdb's copy, which holds only in-frame ones; the method was immunoSEQ multiplex PCR. The table shows 100,000 to 150,000 clones, with 80% occurring only once. Sequenced: PBMCs. The receptors derive from a man younger than 45 in good health and CMV-seropositive. Both conserved end residues are trimmed from each CDR3. Fields, in order: V gene, CDR3 protein.

V gene: TRBV19; CDR3 protein: ATSLAGSSGANVLT
V gene: TRBV11-2; CDR3 protein: ASSSAESISGGVPYEQY
V gene: TRBV5-1; CDR3 protein: ASSLAQGTDTQY
V gene: TRBV6-4; CDR3 protein: ASSSREGLAF
V gene: TRBV27; CDR3 protein: ASRFRKSNYGYT
V gene: TRBV6-1; CDR3 protein: ASTPDNSRREAF
V gene: TRBV27; CDR3 protein: ASSWDRTYEQY
V gene: TRBV18; CDR3 protein: ASSLVNRVDTEAF
V gene: TRBV27; CDR3 protein: ASQPPERPYEQY
V gene: TRBV6-5; CDR3 protein: ASSYLGGRTQY
V gene: TRBV6-6; CDR3 protein: ASSYRRGLTEAF
V gene: TRBV6-5; CDR3 protein: ASSYMRQEEIQY
V gene: TRBV18; CDR3 protein: ASSYDRVSEQY
V gene: TRBV18; CDR3 protein: ASSLSGGSGANVLT
V gene: TRBV28; CDR3 protein: ASWGQGGLVGYGYT
V gene: TRBV6-5; CDR3 protein: ASSYGQGAGGEQY
V gene: TRBV6-6; CDR3 protein: ASRGVGLGSYEQY
V gene: TRBV6-5; CDR3 protein: ASSYRGGYGYT
V gene: TRBV6-5; CDR3 protein: ASSRTGRGNTIY
V gene: TRBV19; CDR3 protein: ASSMGLAGGNIQY
V gene: TRBV7-8; CDR3 protein: ASSLVDRVSTEAF
V gene: TRBV6-5; CDR3 protein: ASSSRQGGSNQPQH
V gene: TRBV18; CDR3 protein: ASSPSQQETQY
V gene: TRBV29-1; CDR3 protein: SLAVANKGDTQY
V gene: TRBV7-3; CDR3 protein: ASSGTGTGSTGANVLT
V gene: TRBV29-1; CDR3 protein: SVDPTGLGRAF
V gene: TRBV4-1; CDR3 protein: ASSQPMDRGNGGEQF
V gene: TRBV7-9; CDR3 protein: ASSRNTEAF
V gene: TRBV27; CDR3 protein: ASSAGSGGNQPQH
V gene: TRBV4-1; CDR3 protein: ASSAPGSYNEQF
V gene: TRBV7-7; CDR3 protein: ASSAGTGGSYEQY
V gene: TRBV19; CDR3 protein: ASSNPHGGWTGDTEAF
V gene: TRBV5-1; CDR3 protein: ASSLESGAGGRGETQY
V gene: TRBV10-3; CDR3 protein: AITTSGGADEQF
V gene: TRBV11-2; CDR3 protein: ASSSSLAGENTDTQY
V gene: TRBV13; CDR3 protein: ASSLGVTGGVYEQY
V gene: TRBV29-1; CDR3 protein: SVGMGTESNYGYT
V gene: TRBV7-2; CDR3 protein: ASSPWGDQSYEQY
V gene: TRBV13; CDR3 protein: ASSLKRGPQH
V gene: TRBV5-1; CDR3 protein: ASSLDRGLETQY
V gene: TRBV11-2; CDR3 protein: ASSLKGGGYEQY
V gene: TRBV5-5; CDR3 protein: ASSLGNQLREKLF
V gene: TRBV10-1; CDR3 protein: ASSDGTLTEAF
V gene: TRBV4-1; CDR3 protein: ASSREGSNTIY
V gene: TRBV2; CDR3 protein: ASSSDRGAVGTQY
V gene: TRBV30; CDR3 protein: AWGDSSATEAF
V gene: TRBV25-1; CDR3 protein: ASRQGAGTEAF